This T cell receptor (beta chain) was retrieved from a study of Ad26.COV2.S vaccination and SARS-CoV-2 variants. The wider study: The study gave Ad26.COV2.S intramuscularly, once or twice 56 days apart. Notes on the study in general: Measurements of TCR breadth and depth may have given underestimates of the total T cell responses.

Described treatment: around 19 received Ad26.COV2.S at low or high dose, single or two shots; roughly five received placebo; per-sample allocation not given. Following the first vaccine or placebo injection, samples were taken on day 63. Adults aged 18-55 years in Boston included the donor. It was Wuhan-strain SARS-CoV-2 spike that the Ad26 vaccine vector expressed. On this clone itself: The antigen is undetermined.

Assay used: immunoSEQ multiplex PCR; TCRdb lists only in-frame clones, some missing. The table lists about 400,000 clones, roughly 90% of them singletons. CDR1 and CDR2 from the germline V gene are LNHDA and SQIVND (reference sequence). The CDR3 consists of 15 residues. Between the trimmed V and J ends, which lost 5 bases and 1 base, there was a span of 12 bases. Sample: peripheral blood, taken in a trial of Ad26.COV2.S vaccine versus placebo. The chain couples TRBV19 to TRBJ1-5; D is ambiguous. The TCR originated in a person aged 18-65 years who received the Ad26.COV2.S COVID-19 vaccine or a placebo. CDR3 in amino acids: CASSESGLSNQPQHF. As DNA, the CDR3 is TGTGCCAGTAGTGAGTCCGGGCTAAGCAATCAGCCCCAGCATTTT.